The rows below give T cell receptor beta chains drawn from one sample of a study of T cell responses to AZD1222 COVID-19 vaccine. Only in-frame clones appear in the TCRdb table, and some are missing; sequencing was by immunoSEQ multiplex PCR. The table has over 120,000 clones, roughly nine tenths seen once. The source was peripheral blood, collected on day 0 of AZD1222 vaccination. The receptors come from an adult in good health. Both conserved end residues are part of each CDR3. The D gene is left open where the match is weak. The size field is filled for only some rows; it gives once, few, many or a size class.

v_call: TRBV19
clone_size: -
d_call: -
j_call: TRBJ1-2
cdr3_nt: TGTGCCAGTAGTGCGGTCGCGGGTTCTAACTATGGCTACACCTTC
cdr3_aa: CASSAVAGSNYGYTF

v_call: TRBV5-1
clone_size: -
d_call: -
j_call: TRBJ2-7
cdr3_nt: TGCGCCAGCAGCTCCCTTAGCGGACCCTCCTACGAGCAGTACTTC
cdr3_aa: CASSSLSGPSYEQYF

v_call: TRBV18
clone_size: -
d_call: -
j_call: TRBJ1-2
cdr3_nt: TGTGCCAGCTCCCATGAACTCGAAGGTCATGGCTACACCTTC
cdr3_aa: CASSHELEGHGYTF

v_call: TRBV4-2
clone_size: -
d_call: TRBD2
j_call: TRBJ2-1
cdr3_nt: TGTGCCAGCAGCCAATTGACTAGCGGGAGTCGCGGGAATGAGCAGTTCTTC
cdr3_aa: CASSQLTSGSRGNEQFF

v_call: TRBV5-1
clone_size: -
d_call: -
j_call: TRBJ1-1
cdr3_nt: TGCGCCAGCAGCTTTGAAGGGATGAACACTGAAGCTTTCTTT
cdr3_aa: CASSFEGMNTEAFF

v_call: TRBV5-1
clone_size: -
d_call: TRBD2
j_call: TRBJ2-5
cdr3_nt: TGCGCCAGCAGCTTAACTAGCGGGGGGGAGCAAGAGACCCAGTACTTC
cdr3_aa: CASSLTSGGEQETQYF

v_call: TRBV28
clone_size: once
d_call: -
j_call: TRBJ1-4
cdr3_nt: TGTGCCAGCAGTACCAGCTATGAAAAACTGTTTTTT
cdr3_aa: CASSTSYEKLFF

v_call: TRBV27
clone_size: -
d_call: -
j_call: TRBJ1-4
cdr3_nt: TGTGCCAGCAGTTTAGCCTTTCGGGACAAAAAACTGTTTTTT
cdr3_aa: CASSLAFRDKKLFF

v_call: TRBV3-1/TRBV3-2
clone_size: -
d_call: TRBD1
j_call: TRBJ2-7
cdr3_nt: TGTGCCAGCAGCCCCGGGACAGGGGCGTACGAGCAGTACTTC
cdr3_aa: CASSPGTGAYEQYF

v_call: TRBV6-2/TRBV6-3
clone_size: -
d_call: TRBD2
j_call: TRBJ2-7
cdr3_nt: TGTGCCAGCAGTTACCCGGGTCTAGCGGGAGTCGAGCAGTACTTC
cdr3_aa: CASSYPGLAGVEQYF

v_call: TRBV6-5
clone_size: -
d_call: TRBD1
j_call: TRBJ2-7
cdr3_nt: TGTGCCAGCAGTCCGGGACAGGGGAGTTTCGAGCAGTACTTC
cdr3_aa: CASSPGQGSFEQYF